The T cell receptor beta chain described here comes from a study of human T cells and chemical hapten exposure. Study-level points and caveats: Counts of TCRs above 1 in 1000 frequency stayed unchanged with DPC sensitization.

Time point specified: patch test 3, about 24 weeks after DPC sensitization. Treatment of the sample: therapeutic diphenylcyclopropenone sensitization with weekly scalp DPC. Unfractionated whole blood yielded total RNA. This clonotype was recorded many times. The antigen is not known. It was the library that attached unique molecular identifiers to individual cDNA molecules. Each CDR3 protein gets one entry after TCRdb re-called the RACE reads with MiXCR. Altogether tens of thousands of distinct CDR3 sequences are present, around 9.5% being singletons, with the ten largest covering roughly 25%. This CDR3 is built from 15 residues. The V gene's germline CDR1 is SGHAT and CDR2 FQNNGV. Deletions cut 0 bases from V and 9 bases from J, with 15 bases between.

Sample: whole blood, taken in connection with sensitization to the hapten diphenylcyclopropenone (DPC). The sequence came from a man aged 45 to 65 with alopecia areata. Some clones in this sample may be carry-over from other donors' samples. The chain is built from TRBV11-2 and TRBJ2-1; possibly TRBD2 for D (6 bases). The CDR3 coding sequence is TGTGCCAGCAGCTTAGACGCGGGATCTTGGGGTGAGCAGTTCTTC. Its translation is CASSLDAGSWGEQFF.